Following are 14 T cell receptor beta chains from one sample sequenced in a study of blood T cells in healthy people across ages. The use of a sample-barcoded 5' primer and a J-beta primer mix characterized a second PCR of about 7 to 12 cycles. TCRdb analysed the 5' RACE reads with MiXCR anew, one entry per CDR3 protein. The table records 650,000 to 1,000,000 distinct CDR3 sequences, around 36% of them present only once. Sequenced material: blood. These receptors originate from a man aged 18-30 years in good health.

This clonotype occurred a few times. This chain uses TRBV4-3 with TRBJ2-3; 8 bases map to TRBD2. V gave up 0 bases and J gave up 1 base; unmatched junction bases: 18. The CDR3 is 21 amino acids. Germline CDR1 is LGHNA and CDR2 is YSLEER. The CDR3 nucleotides are TGCGCCAGCAGCCAAGATGTAGCGAGCGGGGGACCGCCTTCCGGCACAGATACGCAGTATTTT. It codes for CASSQDVASGGPPSGTDTQYF.

This clonotype came up a few times. The rearrangement uses TRBV10-3 and TRBJ1-5; D perhaps matches TRBD1 (6 bases). The CDR3 is 18 residues long. The germline gives CDR1 ENHRY, CDR2 SYGVKD. Trimming removed 5 bases at V and 0 bases at J, with 20 bases between. The DNA for the CDR3 is TGTGCCATCAGTCAGGGGACGAACAGGGCCTCTAGCAATCAGCCCCAGCATTTT. Amino acids: CAISQGTNRASSNQPQHF.

V and J are TRBV6-1 and TRBJ2-5; no definite D call. CDR3 size: 15 residues. Trimming took 5 bases from V and 5 from J, leaving 18 bases between them. Germline-derived CDR1 and CDR2 are MNHNS and SASEGT. CDR3 DNA: TGTGCCAGCAGTCCATCTCTAGGACGATGGGAGACCCAGTACTTC. Its translation: CASSPSLGRWETQYF.

This chain connects TRBV20-1 to TRBJ1-4; no definite D call. CDR3 size: 11 residues. Trimming removed 6 bases from V and 14 bases from J, with 16 bases in between. CDR1 is DFQATT, CDR2 SNEGSKA, per germline (reference sequence). CDR3: CSAHVGYRLFF. The CDR3 region has the DNA TGCAGTGCCCACGTGGGGTATAGGCTGTTTTTT.

CDR3 nucleotide sequence: TGCGCCAGCAGCCAAGATTACGTAGGGTTCCGGTATGGCTACACCTTC. Amino acids: CASSQDYVGFRYGYTF. The J gene is TRBJ1-2, the V gene TRBV4-3; D is unresolved. Germline V lookup: CDR1 LGHNA, CDR2 YSLEER. CDR3 length: 16 residues. V shed 0 bases and J shed 5 bases, with 16 bases lying between them.

This rearrangement joins TRBV5-4 to TRBJ1-1; D is possibly TRBD1 (5 bases). Trimming took 4 bases from V and 8 from J, leaving 9 bases between them. The CDR3 length is 11 residues. From germline, CDR1 is SGHNT and CDR2 YYREEE (reference sequence). CDR3 coding DNA: TGTGCCAGCAGCAGGGGCAGAGAAGCTTTCTTT. Amino acids: CASSRGREAFF.

Many counts were recorded for this clonotype. CDR3 sequence (DNA): TGTGCCAGCAGTCCCCTAGGAGTGTTTGGAGATACGCAGTATTTT. It encodes CASSPLGVFGDTQYF. This sequence joins TRBV6-2 or TRBV6-3 and TRBJ2-3; D is ambiguous. V was clipped by 5 bases and J by 5 bases, with 17 bases between them. Germline V gene data show CDR1 as MNHEY and CDR2 as SVGEGT. The CDR3 has 15 residues.

A few counts support this clonotype. The CDR3 DNA reads as TGCAGTGCTAGAGATCGGGTTAATGAAAAACTGTTTTTT. Amino acid sequence: CSARDRVNEKLFF. The V and J genes are TRBV20-1 and TRBJ1-4; D is unresolved. The CDR3 consists of 13 residues. Germline V gene sequence: CDR1 DFQATT, CDR2 SNEGSKA (reference sequence). V lost 0 bases and J lost 4, with 6 bases in between.

The rearrangement joins TRBV9 to TRBJ2-1; D may be TRBD1 (6 bases). CDR1 is SGDLS and CDR2 is YYNGEE in the germline V gene. V lost 6 bases and J 0 bases, leaving 13 bases between the germline ends. The CDR3 is 15 residues long. The DNA for the CDR3 is TGTGCCAGCATGCAGGGACAAGGCTCCTACAATGAGCAGTTCTTC. Translated, it gives CASMQGQGSYNEQFF.

This clonotype was counted many times. This chain connects TRBV10-3 to TRBJ2-7, with D unclear. CDR3 length: 12 residues. The germline V gene has CDR1 ENHRY and CDR2 SYGVKD. V was trimmed by 0 bases and J by 4 bases, leaving 4 bases between them. CDR3 DNA sequence: TGTGCCATCAGTGAGTCGAAGTACGAGCAGTACTTC. Translated, it gives CAISESKYEQYF.

This clonotype was recorded a few times. The J gene is TRBJ2-2, the V gene TRBV12-3 or TRBV12-4; D gene ambiguous. The CDR3 runs 10 residues. V shed 7 bases and J shed 7 bases, with 4 bases lying between them. The CDR3, as DNA: TGTGCCAGCAAGGTCGGGGAGCTGTTTTTT. Amino acid sequence: CASKVGELFF.

The rearrangement links TRBV20-1 to TRBJ2-5; 8 positions agree with TRBD2. The germline V gene has CDR1 DFQATT and CDR2 SNEGSKA (reference sequence). V lost 0 bases, J lost 1 base, and 7 bases stayed unmatched. This CDR3 has 16 amino acids. CDR3 in amino acids: CSARDYDGGVQETQYF. The DNA for the CDR3 is TGCAGTGCTAGAGATTATGACGGGGGGGTCCAAGAGACCCAGTACTTC.

V is TRBV12-3 or TRBV12-4 and J is TRBJ2-1; 12 bases are a match to TRBD2. Trimming took 5 bases from V and 8 from J; bases not matched to a gene: 7. The CDR3 has 15 residues. CDR3 sequence: CASSPGLAGIYEQFF. CDR3 in DNA: TGTGCCAGCAGTCCCGGACTAGCGGGAATATATGAGCAGTTCTTC.

Comment on this clonotype: Its ends do not fully match the called genes, so a read error is possible. This chain joins TRBV7-2 and TRBJ2-7, with 9 bases lining up with TRBD2. Matching the DNA end better, TRBJ2-5 makes the J call doubtful. The CDR3 runs 14 residues. Germline values: CDR1 SGHTA, CDR2 FQGNSA. CDR3 coding DNA: TGCGCCAGCAGCTTAGCACTAGCGGGCGGGACCCAGTACTTC. Its translation: CASSLALAGGTQYF.